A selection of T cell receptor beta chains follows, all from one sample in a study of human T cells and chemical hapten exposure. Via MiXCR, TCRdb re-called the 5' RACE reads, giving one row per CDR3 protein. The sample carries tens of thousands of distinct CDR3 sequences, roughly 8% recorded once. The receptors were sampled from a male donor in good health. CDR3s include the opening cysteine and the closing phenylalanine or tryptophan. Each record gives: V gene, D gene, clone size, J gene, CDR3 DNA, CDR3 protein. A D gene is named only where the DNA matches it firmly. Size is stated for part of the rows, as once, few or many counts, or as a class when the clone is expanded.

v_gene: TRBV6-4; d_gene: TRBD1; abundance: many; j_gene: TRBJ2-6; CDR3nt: TGTGCCAGCAGTGACGGACAGGGTGGGCCCTCTGGGGCCAACGTCCTGACTTTC; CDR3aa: CASSDGQGGPSGANVLTF
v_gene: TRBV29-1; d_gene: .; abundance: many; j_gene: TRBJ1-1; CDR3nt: TGCAGCGTCCCAAAGGCAGATGGGGTTACTGAAGCTTTCTTT; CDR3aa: CSVPKADGVTEAFF
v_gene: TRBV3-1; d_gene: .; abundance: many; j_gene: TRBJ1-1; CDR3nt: TGTGCCAGCAGCCATCAGCGGAACACTGAAGCTTTCTTT; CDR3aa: CASSHQRNTEAFF
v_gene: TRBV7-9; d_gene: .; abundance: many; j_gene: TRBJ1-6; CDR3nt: TGTGCCAGCAGCCCAGCCGACAGTCGCTCCTATAATTCACCCCTCCACTTT; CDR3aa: CASSPADSRSYNSPLHF
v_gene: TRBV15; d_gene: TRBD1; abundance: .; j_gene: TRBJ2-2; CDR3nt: TGTGCCACCAGCATCCGACAGGGGGGCACCGGGGAGCTGTTTTTT; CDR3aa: CATSIRQGGTGELFF
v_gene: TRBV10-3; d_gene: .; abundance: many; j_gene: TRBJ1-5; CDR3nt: TGTGCCATCAGTGATTGGGATTCTAGGCGCAATCAGCCCCAGCATTTT; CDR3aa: CAISDWDSRRNQPQHF
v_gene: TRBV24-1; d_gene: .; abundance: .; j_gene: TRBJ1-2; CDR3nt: TGTGCCACCAGTGACGGAACCGCTAACTATGGCGACACCTTC; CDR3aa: CATSDGTANYGDTF
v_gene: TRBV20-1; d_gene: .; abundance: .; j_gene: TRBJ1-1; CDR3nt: TGCAGTGCTAGAGACAGGGAAGAAGCTTTCTTT; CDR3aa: CSARDREEAFF
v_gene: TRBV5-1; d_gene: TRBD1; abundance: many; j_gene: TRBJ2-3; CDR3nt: TGCGCCAGCAGCCCCGGACAGGGGGATCGCACAGATACGCAGTATTTT; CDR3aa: CASSPGQGDRTDTQYF
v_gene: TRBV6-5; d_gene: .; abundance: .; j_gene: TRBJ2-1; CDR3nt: TGTGCCAGCAGAACCACCCATCGGGGCAATGAGCAGTTCTTC; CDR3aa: CASRTTHRGNEQFF
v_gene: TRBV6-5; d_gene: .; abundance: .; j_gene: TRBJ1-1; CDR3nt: TGTGCCAGCAGAACCAGGGTTCTCACTGAAGCTTTCTTT; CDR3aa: CASRTRVLTEAFF
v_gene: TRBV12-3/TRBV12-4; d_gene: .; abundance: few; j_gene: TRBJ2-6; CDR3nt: TGTGCCAGCAGTAACACCTCTGGGGCCAACGTCCTGACTTTC; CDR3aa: CASSNTSGANVLTF
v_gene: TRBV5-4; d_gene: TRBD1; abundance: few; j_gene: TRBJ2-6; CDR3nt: TGTGCCAGCAGCGGGTGGGACAGGGGTTCTGGGGCCAACGTCCTGACTTTC; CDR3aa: CASSGWDRGSGANVLTF
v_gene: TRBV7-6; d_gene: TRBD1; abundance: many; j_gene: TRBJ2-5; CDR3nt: TGTGCCAGCAGCTCCCGGGACAGGGACGAGACCCAGTACTTC; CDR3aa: CASSSRDRDETQYF
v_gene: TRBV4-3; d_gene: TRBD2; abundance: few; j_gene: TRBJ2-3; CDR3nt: TGCGCCAGCAGCCAATTAGCGGGGGCTCTTAGCACAGATACGCAGTATTTT; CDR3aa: CASSQLAGALSTDTQYF
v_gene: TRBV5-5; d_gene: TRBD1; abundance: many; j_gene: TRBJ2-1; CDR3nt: TGTGCCAGCAGCTGGACAGGGTCCTACAATGAGCAGTTCTTC; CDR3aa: CASSWTGSYNEQFF
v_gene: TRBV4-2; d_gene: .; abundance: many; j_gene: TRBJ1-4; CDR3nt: TGTGCCAGCAGCCAAGATCGGGGGCGTGATAATGAAAAACTGTTTTTT; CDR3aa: CASSQDRGRDNEKLFF
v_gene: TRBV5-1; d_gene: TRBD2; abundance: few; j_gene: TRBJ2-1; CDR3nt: TGCGCCAGCAGACTCCAGGCCCTGGGAGGGAATGAGCAGTTCTTC; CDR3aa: CASRLQALGGNEQFF
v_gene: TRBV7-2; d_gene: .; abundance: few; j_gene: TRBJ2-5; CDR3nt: TGTGCCAGCAGCTTATACCAGGGGGAGACCCAGTACTTC; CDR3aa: CASSLYQGETQYF
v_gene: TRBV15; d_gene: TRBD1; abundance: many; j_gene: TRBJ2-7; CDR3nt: TGTGCCACCAGCAAAGTCCGGGACAGGGTTTACGAGCAGTACTTC; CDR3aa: CATSKVRDRVYEQYF
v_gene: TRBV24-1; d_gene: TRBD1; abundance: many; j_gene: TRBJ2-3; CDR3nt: TGTGCCACCAGTGACCCTGGCCGGACAGGGACAGATACGCAGTATTTT; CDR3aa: CATSDPGRTGTDTQYF
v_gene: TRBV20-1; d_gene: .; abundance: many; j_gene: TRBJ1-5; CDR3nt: TGCAGTGCTACCAGGGAGAATCAGCCCCAGCATTTT; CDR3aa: CSATRENQPQHF
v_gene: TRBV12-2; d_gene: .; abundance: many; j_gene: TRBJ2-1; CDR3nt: TGTGCAAGTCGCTTTATACCCTTCTTTGAGCAGTTCTTC; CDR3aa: CASRFIPFFEQFF
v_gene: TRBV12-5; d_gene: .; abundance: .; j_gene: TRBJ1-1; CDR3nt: TGTGCTAGCGTGGGGACTGAAGCTTTCTTT; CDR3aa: CASVGTEAFF
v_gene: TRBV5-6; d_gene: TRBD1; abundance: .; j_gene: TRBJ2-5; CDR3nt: TGTGCCAGCAGCCCCATCTCGACAGGGGGCCAAGAGACCCAGTACTTC; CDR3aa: CASSPISTGGQETQYF
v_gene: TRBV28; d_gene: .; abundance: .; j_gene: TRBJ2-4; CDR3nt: TGTGCCAGCAGTTTAGATAGACTGATGGGCAAAAACATTCAGTACTTC; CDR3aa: CASSLDRLMGKNIQYF
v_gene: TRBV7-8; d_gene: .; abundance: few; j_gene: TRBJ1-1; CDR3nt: TGTGCCAGCAGCGCGGAACAGGGCATGAACACTGAAGCTTTCTTT; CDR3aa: CASSAEQGMNTEAFF
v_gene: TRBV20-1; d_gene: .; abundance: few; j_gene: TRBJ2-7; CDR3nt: TGCAGTGCTAGAGATTCATCGGTCGAGCAGTACTTC; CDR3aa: CSARDSSVEQYF
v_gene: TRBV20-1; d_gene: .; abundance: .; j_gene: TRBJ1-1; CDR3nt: TGCAGTGCTCATGGCGGACCCAACACTGAAGCTTTCTTT; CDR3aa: CSAHGGPNTEAFF
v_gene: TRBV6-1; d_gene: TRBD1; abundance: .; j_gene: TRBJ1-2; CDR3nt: TGTGCCAGCAGTGAGGGACAGGGGAACTATGGCTACACCTTC; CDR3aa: CASSEGQGNYGYTF
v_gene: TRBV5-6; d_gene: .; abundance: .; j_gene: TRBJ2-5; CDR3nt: TGTGCCAGCAGCCCGGAGTATGACATGGAGACCCAGTACTTC; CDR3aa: CASSPEYDMETQYF
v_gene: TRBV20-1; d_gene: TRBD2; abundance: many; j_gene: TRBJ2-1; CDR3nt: TGCAGTGCTAGGGAAGGACTAGCGGGAGGAATATCCTACAATGAGCAGTTCTTC; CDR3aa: CSAREGLAGGISYNEQFF
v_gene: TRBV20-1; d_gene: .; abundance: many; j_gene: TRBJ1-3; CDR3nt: TGCAGTGCTAGAGATGGCAGGATTCTCTCTGGAAACACCATATATTTT; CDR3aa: CSARDGRILSGNTIYF
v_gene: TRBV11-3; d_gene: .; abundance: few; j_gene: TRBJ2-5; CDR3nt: TGTGCCAGCAGCTTAGGGCCACAGGGTGGTCCCCAAGAGACCCAGTACTTC; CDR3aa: CASSLGPQGGPQETQYF
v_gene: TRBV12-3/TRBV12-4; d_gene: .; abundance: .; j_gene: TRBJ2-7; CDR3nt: TGTGCCAGCAGTTTTTCGGGACCCCTACGGGAGCAGTACTTC; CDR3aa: CASSFSGPLREQYF
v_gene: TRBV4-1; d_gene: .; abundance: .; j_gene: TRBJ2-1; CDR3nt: TGCGCCAGCAGCCAAGAGGGCAACTCCTACAATGAGCAGTTCTTC; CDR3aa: CASSQEGNSYNEQFF
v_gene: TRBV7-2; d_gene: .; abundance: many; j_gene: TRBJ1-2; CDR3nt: TGTGCCAGCAGCTTAGTGGTAGGGAGGGAGGACTATGGCTACACCTTC; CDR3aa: CASSLVVGREDYGYTF
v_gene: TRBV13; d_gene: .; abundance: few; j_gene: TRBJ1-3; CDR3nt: TGTGCCAGCAGCCAAACCGTCAGCTCTGGAAACACCATATATTTT; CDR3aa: CASSQTVSSGNTIYF
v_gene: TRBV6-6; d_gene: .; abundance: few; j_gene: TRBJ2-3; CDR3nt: TGTGCCAGCAGTTACAGCACCACCGACACAGATACGCAGTATTTT; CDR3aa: CASSYSTTDTDTQYF
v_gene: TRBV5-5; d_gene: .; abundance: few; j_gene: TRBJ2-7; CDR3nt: TGTGCCAGCCACCCGCTCGACAGAGGCCTCTACGAGCAGTACTTC; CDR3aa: CASHPLDRGLYEQYF
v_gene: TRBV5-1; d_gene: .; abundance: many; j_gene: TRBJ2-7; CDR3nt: TGCGCCAGCAGCTTGGGAGGGCGGCAGTTCGACTACGAGCAGTACTTC; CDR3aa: CASSLGGRQFDYEQYF
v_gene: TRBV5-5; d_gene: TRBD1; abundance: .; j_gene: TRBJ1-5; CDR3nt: TGTGCCAGCAGCTCTCGACAGGGCTTGGGCAATCAGCCCCAGCATTTT; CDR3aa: CASSSRQGLGNQPQHF
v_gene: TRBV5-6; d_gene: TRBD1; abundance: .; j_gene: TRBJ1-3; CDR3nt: TGTGCCAGCAGCCCCAGGGGGCCTGGAAACACCATATATTTT; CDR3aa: CASSPRGPGNTIYF
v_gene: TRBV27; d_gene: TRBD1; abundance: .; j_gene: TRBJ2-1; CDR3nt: TGTGCCAGCAGTTATGGACCGGGACAGGGTTTTGAGCAGTTCTTC; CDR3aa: CASSYGPGQGFEQFF
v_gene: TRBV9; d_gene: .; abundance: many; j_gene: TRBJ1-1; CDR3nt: TGTGCCAGCAGCCCCGGCCTGGGCACTGAAGCTTTCTTT; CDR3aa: CASSPGLGTEAFF
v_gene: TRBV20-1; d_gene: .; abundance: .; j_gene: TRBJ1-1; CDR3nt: TGCAGTGCTAGAGATCGAGTTTTGAACACTGAAGCTTTCTTT; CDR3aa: CSARDRVLNTEAFF
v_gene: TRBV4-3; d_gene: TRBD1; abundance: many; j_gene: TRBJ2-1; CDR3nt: TGCGCCAGCAGCCTACGGGACAGAACCCACAATGAGCAGTTCTTC; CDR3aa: CASSLRDRTHNEQFF
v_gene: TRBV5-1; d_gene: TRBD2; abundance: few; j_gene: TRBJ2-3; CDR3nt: TGCGCCAGCAGCGCGCCGGGACTAGCGTCTACTAGCACAGATACGCAGTATTTT; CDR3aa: CASSAPGLASTSTDTQYF
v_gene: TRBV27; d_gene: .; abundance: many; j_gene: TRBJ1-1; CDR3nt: TGTGCCAGCAGTTCCAGGAACACTGAAGCTTTCTTT; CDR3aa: CASSSRNTEAFF
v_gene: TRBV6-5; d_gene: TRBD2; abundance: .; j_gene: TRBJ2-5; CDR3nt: TGTGCCAGCAGTTACTCCGCGGGAGAACAGACCCAGTACTTC; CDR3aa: CASSYSAGEQTQYF
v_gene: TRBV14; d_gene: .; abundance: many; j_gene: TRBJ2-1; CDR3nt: TGTGCCAGCAGCCAAGCCGGAAGGGACTCCGTCCTCTACAATGAGCAGTTCTTC; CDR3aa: CASSQAGRDSVLYNEQFF